Shown below are 11 T cell receptor beta chains from a single sample sequenced in a study of radiation and T cells in renal cell carcinoma. Profiling relied on immunoSEQ multiplex PCR, and the TCRdb table lists in-frame clones only, not all of them. Of approximately 140,000 clones in the sample, about 87% were seen once. Time point noted: baseline pretreatment blood. Regarding treatment: 15 Gy SBRT to primary tumor, nephrectomy 4 weeks later. The sequenced sample was blood, obtained from a patient whose treatment included radiotherapy and nephrectomy. These receptors all come from a woman between 65 and 79 years old with renal cell carcinoma.

The chain recombines TRBV2 with TRBJ2-2; the match to TRBD2 covers 12 bases. The CDR3 extends over 16 amino acids. The germline gives CDR1 SNHLY, CDR2 FYNNEI. V shed 4 bases and J 7 bases; nucleotides not matched to a gene: 7. The CDR3 sequence is CASSAYPGLAGGELFF. CDR3 nucleotides: TGTGCCAGCAGTGCCTATCCGGGACTAGCGGGCGGGGAGCTGTTTTTT.

This sequence joins TRBV7-2 and TRBJ2-3; D possibly corresponds to TRBD2 (6 bases). The CDR3 totals 16 residues. Germline CDR1 is SGHTA and CDR2 is FQGNSA. The V end lost 0 bases, the J end lost 3 bases, and 13 bases lay between the germline ends. CDR3 residues: CASSLAGTLGTDTQYF. The CDR3 DNA sequence: TGTGCCAGCAGCTTAGCCGGGACTCTGGGAACAGATACGCAGTATTTT.

The CDR3 protein is CASSPGLAGITDTQYF. CDR3 sequence (DNA): TGTGCCAGCAGCCCGGGACTAGCGGGGATCACAGATACGCAGTATTTT. The rearrangement joins TRBV7-3 to TRBJ2-3; 13 bases agree with TRBD2. The CDR3 totals 16 residues. The germline CDR1 and CDR2 sequences are SGHTA and FQGTGA. Unmatched junction bases numbered 4, after V lost 5 bases and J lost 2 bases.

V is TRBV18 and J is TRBJ2-6, with 7 nucleotides matching TRBD1. Unmatched junction bases numbered 8, after V lost 4 bases and J lost 2 bases. Germline assignment: CDR1 KGHSH and CDR2 LQKENI. The CDR3 runs to 17 residues. This CDR3 reads CASSLQQQGTGANVLTF. The CDR3 coding sequence is TGTGCCAGCTCACTACAGCAACAGGGGACTGGGGCCAACGTCCTGACTTTC.

The rearrangement joins TRBV7-2 to TRBJ2-4; 12 nucleotides match TRBD2. The CDR3 is made up of 14 amino acids. With 5 bases clipped from V and 9 bases from J, the junction kept 5 bases outside the gene matches. Looked up from germline, CDR1 is SGHTA and CDR2 is FQGNSA. The CDR3 protein is CASSEPSGGGIQYF. CDR3 sequence (DNA): TGTGCCAGCAGCGAACCTAGCGGGGGGGGCATTCAGTACTTC. The whole variable domain, filled in from reference TRBV7-2 and TRBJ2-4, reads GAGVSQSPSNKVTEKGKDVELRCDPISGHTALYWYRQSLGQGLEFLIYFQGNSAPDKSGLPSDRFSAERTGGSVSTLTIQRTQQEDSAVYLCASSEPSGGGIQYFGAGTRLSVL.

This chain uses TRBV19 with TRBJ2-7, with 10 bases fitting TRBD2. CDR1 is LNHDA, CDR2 SQIVND, per germline (reference sequence). V lost 0 bases to trimming and J lost 0 bases; unmatched junction nucleotides: 5. The CDR3 totals 17 residues. The CDR3: CASSIDSAGGSSYEQYF. In DNA form, the CDR3 reads TGTGCCAGTAGTATAGATTCAGCGGGGGGGAGCTCCTACGAGCAGTACTTC.

The chain employs TRBV28 and TRBJ1-1, with D perhaps matching TRBD1 (5 bases). This CDR3 comprises 15 residues. V was cut by 6 bases and J by 0 bases, with 14 bases left in between. CDR1 is MDHEN and CDR2 is SYDVKM in the germline V gene. The chain's CDR3 is CASRSGGVVNTEAFF. CDR3 nucleotides: TGTGCCAGCAGATCGGGGGGGGTGGTGAACACTGAAGCTTTCTTT.

The rearrangement joins TRBV28 to TRBJ1-1; unclear D gene. Germline CDR1 reads MDHEN; CDR2 reads SYDVKM. This CDR3 has 13 amino acids. V was trimmed by 4 bases and J by 5 bases, leaving 11 bases between them. The CDR3 protein is CASSSPRFTEAFF. CDR3 in DNA: TGTGCCAGCAGTTCTCCACGGTTTACTGAAGCTTTCTTT. Combining the CDR3 with reference TRBV28 and TRBJ1-1 gives the whole variable domain DVKVTQSSRYLVKRTGEKVFLECVQDMDHENMFWYRQDPGLGLRLIYFSYDVKMKEKGDIPEGYSVSREKKERFSLILESASTNQTSMYLCASSSPRFTEAFFGQGTRLTVV.

V usage is TRBV6-6 and J usage is TRBJ2-1; 8 bases are shared with TRBD1. The CDR3 sequence is 14 residues long. Germline V gene lookup returns CDR1 MNHNY and CDR2 SVGAGI (reference sequence). J gave up 0 bases and V 5 bases, and 0 bases lay outside the gene matches. The CDR3 reads CASSDRGSYNEQFF. The CDR3 DNA follows: TGTGCCAGCAGTGACAGGGGCTCCTACAATGAGCAGTTCTTC.

The chain is built from TRBV7-2 and TRBJ1-2, with D perhaps TRBD1 (5 bases). Germline CDR1 SGHTA, CDR2 FQGNSA. V lost 4 bases and J lost 4, with 16 bases in between. CDR3 length: 15 residues. CDR3 sequence: CASSSPGSLFYGYTF. In DNA, the CDR3 is TGTGCCAGCAGCTCTCCAGGGTCTCTGTTCTATGGCTACACCTTC.

The chain carries TRBV30 and TRBJ1-5, with a possible D match to TRBD1 (6 bases). The CDR3 runs 13 residues. Between the trimmed V and J ends, which lost 3 bases and 3 bases, there was a span of 9 bases. Germline CDR1 is GTSNPN and CDR2 is SVGIG (reference sequence). The CDR3 is CAWSDRNNQPQHF. DNA for the CDR3: TGTGCCTGGAGCGACAGGAACAATCAGCCCCAGCATTTT.